This T cell receptor beta chain was recorded in a study of blood T cell repertoires in COVID-19. Study in general: Sites in the United States, Italy and Spain provided acute and convalescent COVID-19 samples. PBMCs, B-cell-depleted T cells, or T cells provided the cDNA or gDNA that made up the material.

In the authors' methods: Reference gene primer amplification gave estimated nucleated cell counts. Method: immunoSEQ multiplex PCR; TCRdb's copy keeps in-frame clones and lacks some. V, J and clone size derive from that table, while D and trimming were established from the DNA sequence. The sample lists 250,000 to 300,000 clones, around 87% occurring once. The CDR3 has 14 residues. V shed 4 bases and J shed 4 bases, with 13 bases lying between them. From germline, CDR1 is LGHDT and CDR2 YNNKEL (reference sequence). This chain links TRBV3-1 (or the pseudogene TRBV3-2) with TRBJ1-1; a weak D match, TRBD1 (5 bases). This receptor was taken from a man younger than 30 with active or convalescent COVID-19. The sample was peripheral blood. CDR3 amino acids: CASSLPGEFTEAFF. DNA for the CDR3: TGTGCCAGCAGCCTACCGGGGGAATTCACTGAAGCTTTCTTT.